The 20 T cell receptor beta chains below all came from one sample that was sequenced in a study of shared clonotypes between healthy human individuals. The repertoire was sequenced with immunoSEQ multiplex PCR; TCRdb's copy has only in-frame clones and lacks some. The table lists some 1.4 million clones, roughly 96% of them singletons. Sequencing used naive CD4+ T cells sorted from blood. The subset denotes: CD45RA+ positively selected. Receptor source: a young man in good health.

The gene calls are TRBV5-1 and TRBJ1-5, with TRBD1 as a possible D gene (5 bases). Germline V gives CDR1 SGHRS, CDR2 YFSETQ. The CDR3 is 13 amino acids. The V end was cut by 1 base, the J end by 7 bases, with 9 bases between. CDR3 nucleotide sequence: TGCGCCAGCAGCTTGTCAGGGCACCAGCCCCAGCATTTT. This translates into CASSLSGHQPQHF. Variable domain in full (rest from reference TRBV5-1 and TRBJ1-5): KAGVTQTPRYLIKTRGQQVTLSCSPISGHRSVSWYQQTPGQGLQFLFEYFSETQRNKGNFPGRFSGRQFSNSRSEMNVSTLELGDSALYLCASSLSGHQPQHFGDGTRLSIL.

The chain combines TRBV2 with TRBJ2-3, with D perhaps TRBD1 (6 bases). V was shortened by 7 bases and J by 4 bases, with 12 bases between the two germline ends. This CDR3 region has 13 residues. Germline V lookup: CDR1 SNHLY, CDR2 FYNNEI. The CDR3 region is CASTSRGADTQYF. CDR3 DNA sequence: TGTGCCAGCACCTCCAGGGGCGCAGATACGCAGTATTTT.

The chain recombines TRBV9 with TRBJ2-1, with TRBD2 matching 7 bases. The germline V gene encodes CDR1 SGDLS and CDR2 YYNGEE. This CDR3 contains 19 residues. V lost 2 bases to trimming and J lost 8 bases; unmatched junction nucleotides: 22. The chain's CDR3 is CASSVIPLVLAASRYEQFF. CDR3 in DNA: TGTGCCAGCAGCGTGATCCCCCTGGTCCTAGCGGCCTCTAGGTATGAGCAGTTCTTC.

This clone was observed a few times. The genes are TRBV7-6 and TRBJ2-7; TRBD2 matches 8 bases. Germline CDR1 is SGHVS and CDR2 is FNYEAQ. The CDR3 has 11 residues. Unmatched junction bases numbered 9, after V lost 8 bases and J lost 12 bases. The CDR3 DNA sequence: TGTGCCAGCGTGCGCGGGAGGACGGGGTACTTC. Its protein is CASVRGRTGYF.

This CDR3 is CASSRNSGRAGETQYF. The DNA of the CDR3 is TGTGCCAGCAGTAGGAATAGCGGGAGGGCCGGGGAGACCCAGTACTTC. This chain joins TRBV7-6 and TRBJ2-5, with TRBD2 identical over 11 bases. V shed 6 bases and J 5 bases; nucleotides not matched to a gene: 11. Per germline, CDR1 SGHVS and CDR2 FNYEAQ. The CDR3 contains 16 residues.

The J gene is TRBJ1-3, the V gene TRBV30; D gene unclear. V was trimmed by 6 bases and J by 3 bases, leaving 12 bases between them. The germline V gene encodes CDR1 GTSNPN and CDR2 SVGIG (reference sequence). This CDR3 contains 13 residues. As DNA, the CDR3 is TGTGCCTGCCAAGGAACAGTTGGAAACACCATATATTTT. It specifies CACQGTVGNTIYF.

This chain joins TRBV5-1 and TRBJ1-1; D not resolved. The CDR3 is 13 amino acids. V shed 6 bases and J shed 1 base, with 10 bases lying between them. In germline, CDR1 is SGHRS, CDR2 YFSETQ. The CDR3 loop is CASNNRGNTEAFF. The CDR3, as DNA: TGCGCCAGCAACAACAGAGGGAACACTGAAGCTTTCTTT.

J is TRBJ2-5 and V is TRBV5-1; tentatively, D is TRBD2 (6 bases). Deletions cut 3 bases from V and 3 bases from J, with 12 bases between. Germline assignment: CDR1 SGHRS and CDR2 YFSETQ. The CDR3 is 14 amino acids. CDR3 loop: CASSSGPGEETQYF. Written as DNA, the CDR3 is TGCGCCAGCAGCTCCGGACCGGGAGAAGAGACCCAGTACTTC.

CDR3 sequence (DNA): TGTGCCAGCAGTGAAGCGCGGACAGCCTGGTCAGAGACCCAGTACTTC. It is translated as CASSEARTAWSETQYF. The chain recombines TRBV6-1 with TRBJ2-5; TRBD1 might be the D (6 bases). The CDR3 is 16 amino acids. The germline V gene encodes CDR1 MNHNS and CDR2 SASEGT. The V gene lost 0 bases and the J gene lost 4 bases, with 15 bases spanning the gap.

The CDR3 DNA reads TGTGCCAGCTCAGTTTGGCGGGCAGGGGGCATCTCGACAGATACGCAGTATTTT. This gives the protein CASSVWRAGGISTDTQYF. The chain is built from TRBV28 and TRBJ2-3, with TRBD1 matching 8 bases. Germline CDR1 and CDR2: MDHEN and SYDVKM. This CDR3 is built from 18 residues. The V segment lost 8 bases and the J segment 3 bases; nucleotides outside the gene matches: 19.

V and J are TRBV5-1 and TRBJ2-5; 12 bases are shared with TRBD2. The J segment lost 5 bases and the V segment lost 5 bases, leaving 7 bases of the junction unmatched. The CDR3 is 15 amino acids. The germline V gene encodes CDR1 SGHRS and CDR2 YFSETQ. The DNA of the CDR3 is TGCGCCAGCAGTCCTCTAGCGGGAGGGGACGAGACCCAGTACTTC. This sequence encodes CASSPLAGGDETQYF.

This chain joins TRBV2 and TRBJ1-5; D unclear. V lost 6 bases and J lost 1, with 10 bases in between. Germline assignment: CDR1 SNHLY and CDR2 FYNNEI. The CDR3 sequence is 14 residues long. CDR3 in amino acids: CASRPGRSNQPQHF. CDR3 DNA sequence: TGTGCCAGCAGGCCCGGACGGAGCAATCAGCCCCAGCATTTT.

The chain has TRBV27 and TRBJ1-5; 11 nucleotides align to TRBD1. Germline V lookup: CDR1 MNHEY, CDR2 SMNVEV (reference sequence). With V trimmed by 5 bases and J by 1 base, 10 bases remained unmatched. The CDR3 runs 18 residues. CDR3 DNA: TGTGCCAGCAGTCCGGACAGGGGGCTTGTATTGAGCAATCAGCCCCAGCATTTT. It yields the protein CASSPDRGLVLSNQPQHF.

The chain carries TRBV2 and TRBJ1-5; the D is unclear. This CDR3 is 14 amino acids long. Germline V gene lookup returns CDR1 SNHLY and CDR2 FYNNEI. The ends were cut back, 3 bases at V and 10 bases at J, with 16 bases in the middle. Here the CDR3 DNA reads TGTGCCAGCAGTGAGGAACCTACCCTCAATCCCCAGCATTTT. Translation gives CASSEEPTLNPQHF.

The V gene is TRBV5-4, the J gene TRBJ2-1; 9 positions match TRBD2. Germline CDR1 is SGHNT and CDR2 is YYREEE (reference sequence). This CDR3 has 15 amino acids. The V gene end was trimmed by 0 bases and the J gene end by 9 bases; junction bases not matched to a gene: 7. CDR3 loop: CASSLGLAVNGEQFF. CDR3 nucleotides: TGTGCCAGCAGCTTGGGACTAGCGGTGAATGGTGAGCAGTTCTTC.

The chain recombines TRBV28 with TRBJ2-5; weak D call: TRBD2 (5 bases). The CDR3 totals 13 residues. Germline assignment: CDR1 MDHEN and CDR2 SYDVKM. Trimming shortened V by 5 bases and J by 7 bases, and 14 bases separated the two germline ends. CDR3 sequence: CASSPLETRTQYF. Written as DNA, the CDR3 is TGTGCCAGCAGTCCTCTGGAAACTAGGACCCAGTACTTC.

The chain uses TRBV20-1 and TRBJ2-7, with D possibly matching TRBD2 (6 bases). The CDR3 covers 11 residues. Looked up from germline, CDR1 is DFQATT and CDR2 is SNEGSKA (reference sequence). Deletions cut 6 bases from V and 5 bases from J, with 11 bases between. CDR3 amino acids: CSATGTDEQYF. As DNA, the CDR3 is TGCAGTGCGACCGGGACTGACGAGCAGTACTTC.

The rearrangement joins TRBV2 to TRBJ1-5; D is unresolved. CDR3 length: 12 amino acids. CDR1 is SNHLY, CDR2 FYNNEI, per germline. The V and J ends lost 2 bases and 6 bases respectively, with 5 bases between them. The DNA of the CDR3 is TGTGCCAGCAGTGAATATGGTCAGCCCCAGCATTTT. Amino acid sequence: CASSEYGQPQHF.

The chain's CDR3 is CASSLGGGQYF. The CDR3 DNA reads TGTGCCAGCAGCTTAGGTGGGGGGCAGTACTTC. This chain uses TRBV7-2 with TRBJ2-7, with D perhaps TRBD1 or TRBD2 (5 bases each). The CDR3 is 11 residues long. The ends were cut back, 1 base at V and 9 bases at J, with 7 bases in the middle. CDR1 and CDR2 from the germline V gene are SGHTA and FQGNSA.

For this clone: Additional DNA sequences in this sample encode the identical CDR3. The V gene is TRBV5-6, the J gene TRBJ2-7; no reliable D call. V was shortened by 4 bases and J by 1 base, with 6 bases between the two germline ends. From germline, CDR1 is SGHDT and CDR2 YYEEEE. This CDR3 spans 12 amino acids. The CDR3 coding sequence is TGTGCCAGCAGCCTACAGTCCTACGAGCAGTACTTC. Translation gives CASSLQSYEQYF. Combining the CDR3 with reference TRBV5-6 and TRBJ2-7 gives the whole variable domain DAGVTQSPTHLIKTRGQQVTLRCSPKSGHDTVSWYQQALGQGPQFIFQYYEEEERQRGNFPDRFSGHQFPNYSSELNVNALLLGDSALYLCASSLQSYEQYFGPGTRLTVT.